What follows are 21 T cell receptor beta chains derived from one specimen sequenced in a study of CD8 T cells in ankylosing spondylitis. MiXCR, run by TCRdb on the 5' RACE reads, gives a single entry per CDR3 protein. The table shows 100,000 to 150,000 distinct CDR3 sequences, with around 9.7% occurring only once. Specimen: blood, either unsorted or a sorted T cell fraction (not recorded which). The origin of the receptors is a male donor with ankylosing spondylitis or in good health (not recorded which).

This clonotype was seen at least ten times. The CDR3 nucleotides read TGCAGTGCTAGAGATCAGGGGCGCGTCGCCTATGGCTACACCTTC. This sequence encodes CSARDQGRVAYGYTF. The gene calls are TRBV20-1 and TRBJ1-2, with D possibly matching TRBD1 (6 bases). Germline CDR1 is DFQATT and CDR2 is SNEGSKA (reference sequence). The V and J ends lost 0 bases and 4 bases respectively, with 15 bases between them. The CDR3 loop spans 15 amino acids.

This clonotype has a count of ten or more. The rearrangement links TRBV28 to TRBJ2-5; no clear D. Trimming took 8 bases from V and 3 from J, leaving 10 bases between them. The CDR3 spans 12 residues. The germline gives CDR1 MDHEN, CDR2 SYDVKM. The CDR3 DNA sequence: TGTGCCAGCTCCACATCGGAAGAGACCCAGTACTTC. It specifies CASSTSEETQYF.

About this clonotype itself: Being one base from a much bigger clone, this may be a read error. The chain joins TRBV12-3 or TRBV12-4 to TRBJ1-3; D not certain. V was cut by 1 base and J by 2 bases, with 9 bases left in between. The CDR3 covers 15 residues. Written as DNA, the CDR3 is TGTGCCAGCAGTTTAGAGACACTCACTGGAAACACCATATATTTT. Amino acids: CASSLETLTGNTIYF.

This rearrangement joins TRBV20-1 to TRBJ1-5; maybe TRBD1 (5 bases). This CDR3 comprises 13 residues. CDR1 is DFQATT, CDR2 SNEGSKA, per germline (reference sequence). V was trimmed by 5 bases and J by 6 bases, leaving 14 bases between them. The CDR3 is CSAPRVSGQPQHF. The CDR3 coding sequence is TGCAGTGCTCCCAGGGTATCGGGTCAGCCCCAGCATTTT.

This clonotype was counted ten times or more. The chain couples TRBV5-1 to TRBJ2-3; TRBD1 might be the D (6 bases). The length of the CDR3 is 16 residues. V was clipped by 4 bases and J by 0 bases, with 15 bases between them. Per germline, CDR1 SGHRS and CDR2 YFSETQ. The CDR3 sequence: CASSTNSGASTDTQYF. For the CDR3, the DNA is TGCGCCAGCAGCACCAATTCAGGGGCCAGCACAGATACGCAGTATTTT.

This clonotype occurred many times. The chain is built from TRBV12-3 or TRBV12-4 and TRBJ2-7; D is ambiguous. V was clipped by 1 base and J by 6 bases, with 16 bases between them. The CDR3 covers 15 residues. This CDR3 is CASSLGPATSSEQYF. The CDR3 coding sequence is TGTGCCAGCAGTTTAGGTCCGGCAACCTCGTCCGAGCAGTACTTC.

At least ten counts were recorded for this clonotype. This chain connects TRBV5-1 to TRBJ2-7; TRBD1 aligns across 7 bases. Trimming removed 0 bases from V and 2 bases from J; junction bases left unmatched: 5. The CDR3 extends over 15 amino acids. The V gene's germline CDR1 is SGHRS and CDR2 YFSETQ. CDR3 DNA: TGCGCCAGCAGCTTGGCGACAGGGCCGACCTACGAGCAGTACTTC. Protein: CASSLATGPTYEQYF.

The rearrangement uses TRBV5-5 and TRBJ2-1; 13 bases agree with TRBD2. The CDR3 covers 17 residues. The germline V gene encodes CDR1 SGHKS and CDR2 YYEKEE (reference sequence). The V and J ends lost 2 bases and 8 bases, in that order; junction bases with no gene match: 10. This chain's CDR3 is CASSLTTSGRAGDEQFF. The CDR3 coding sequence is TGTGCCAGCAGCTTAACTACTAGCGGGAGGGCCGGGGATGAGCAGTTCTTC.

This clonotype was recorded many times. The chain employs TRBV20-1 and TRBJ2-4; D may be TRBD2 (6 bases). The V end was cut by 1 base, the J end by 4 bases, with 14 bases between. CDR3 size: 15 residues. Germline values: CDR1 DFQATT, CDR2 SNEGSKA (reference sequence). The chain's CDR3 is CSARAPGTGKNIQYF. The CDR3 region has the DNA TGCAGTGCTAGAGCTCCCGGGACTGGTAAAAACATTCAGTACTTC.

In its sample, this clonotype was seen a few times. V usage is TRBV30 and J usage is TRBJ2-6, with unresolved D. The V end was cut by 0 bases, the J end by 3 bases, with 9 bases between. This CDR3 spans 15 amino acids. CDR1 is GTSNPN and CDR2 is SVGIG in the germline V gene (reference sequence). CDR3 loop: CAWSVQFIGANVLTF. CDR3 sequence (DNA): TGTGCCTGGAGTGTACAATTCATTGGGGCCAACGTCCTGACTTTC.

This sequence joins TRBV7-6 and TRBJ2-3, with D possibly TRBD2 on 5 matching bases. V lost 2 bases and J 2 bases, leaving 11 bases between the germline ends. The CDR3 is 15 amino acids. Germline V gene lookup returns CDR1 SGHVS and CDR2 FNYEAQ. The CDR3 region is CASSLSPGITDTQYF. The CDR3 DNA is TGTGCCAGCAGCTTAAGTCCGGGGATCACAGATACGCAGTATTTT.

This clonotype was detected ten times or more. The rearrangement joins TRBV2 to TRBJ1-4; D gene uncertain. V lost 5 bases to trimming and J lost 5 bases, with 15 bases between them. The CDR3 is 15 residues long. Germline V gene lookup returns CDR1 SNHLY and CDR2 FYNNEI. The CDR3 DNA reads TGTGCCAGCAGTCAATTTTACGGTAGCAATGAAAAACTGTTTTTT. It translates to CASSQFYGSNEKLFF.

This clonotype appeared a few times. This chain joins TRBV29-1 and TRBJ2-2; no definite D call. Germline CDR1 is SQVTM and CDR2 is ANQGSEA. Trimming took 1 base from V and 6 from J, leaving 3 bases between them. The CDR3 consists of 11 residues. The CDR3 region has the DNA TGCAGCGTTGAAGGTTCCGGGGAGCTGTTTTTT. Translating it yields CSVEGSGELFF.

This clonotype was detected ten times or more. The J gene is TRBJ2-2, the V gene TRBV28; D remains ambiguous. This CDR3 spans 12 amino acids. Germline V gives CDR1 MDHEN, CDR2 SYDVKM. The V and J ends lost 3 bases and 7 bases respectively, with 6 bases between them. CDR3 amino acids: CASSFKGGELFF. CDR3 DNA sequence: TGTGCCAGCAGTTTTAAAGGCGGGGAGCTGTTTTTT.

At least ten counts were recorded for this clonotype. V gene TRBV28 combines with J gene TRBJ2-7; 7 bases map to TRBD1. The ends lost 8 bases at V and 3 bases at J; junction bases unmatched: 16. This CDR3 contains 16 residues. Germline V gives CDR1 MDHEN, CDR2 SYDVKM. The CDR3 DNA reads as TGTGCCAGCCAGGGGGACGAGGCTATTGGAGGCTACGAGCAGTACTTC. It is translated as CASQGDEAIGGYEQYF. The complete variable domain, with remaining parts taken from reference TRBV28 and TRBJ2-7, reads DVKVTQSSRYLVKRTGEKVFLECVQDMDHENMFWYRQDPGLGLRLIYFSYDVKMKEKGDIPEGYSVSREKKERFSLILESASTNQTSMYLCASQGDEAIGGYEQYFGPGTRLTVT.

As regards this clonotype: This may stem from a read error, because a much larger clone lies one nucleotide away. The J gene is TRBJ2-1, the V gene TRBV7-2, with 7 bases fitting TRBD2. The CDR3 length is 16 residues. CDR1 SGHTA and CDR2 FQGNSA come from the germline V gene. This CDR3 is CPSSPSRLAVRNEQFF. DNA for the CDR3: TGTCCCAGCAGCCCATCCCGACTAGCCGTTCGCAATGAGCAGTTCTTC.

This clonotype was picked up a small number of times. The CDR3 sequence: CASSMSGTFYNEQFF. In DNA form, the CDR3 reads TGTGCCAGTAGTATGAGCGGGACCTTCTACAATGAGCAGTTCTTC. The V call is TRBV19, the J call TRBJ2-1; the match to TRBD2 covers 7 bases. With V trimmed by 3 bases and J by 3 bases, 5 bases remained unmatched. Germline V gene lookup returns CDR1 LNHDA and CDR2 SQIVND (reference sequence). This CDR3 has 15 amino acids.

This clonotype was counted only a few times. The V gene is TRBV11-2, the J gene TRBJ2-7; TRBD2 matches 11 bases. The CDR3 is 16 amino acids. V shed 5 bases and J 1 base; nucleotides not matched to a gene: 7. Germline values: CDR1 SGHAT, CDR2 FQNNGV. The CDR3 nucleotides are TGTGCCAGCAGCATTTACGGACTAGCGGGTTCCTACGAGCAGTACTTC. It yields the protein CASSIYGLAGSYEQYF. Full variable domain (remainder filled in from reference TRBV11-2 and TRBJ2-7): EAGVAQSPRYKIIEKRQSVAFWCNPISGHATLYWYQQILGQGPKLLIQFQNNGVVDDSQLPKDRFSAERLKGVDSTLKIQPAKLEDSAVYLCASSIYGLAGSYEQYFGPGTRLTVT.

At least ten counts were recorded for this clonotype. V is TRBV4-2 and J is TRBJ2-2; the D is unclear. The CDR3 sequence is 14 residues long. Deletions cut 3 bases from V and 3 bases from J, with 8 bases between. CDR1 and CDR2 from the germline V gene are LGHNA and YNFKEQ. CDR3 residues: CASSHGQDTGELFF. The DNA for the CDR3 is TGTGCCAGCAGCCATGGTCAGGACACCGGGGAGCTGTTTTTT.

The chain is built from TRBV6-2 or TRBV6-3 and TRBJ2-7; unclear D gene. The CDR3 is made up of 13 amino acids. With 5 bases removed from V and 2 bases from J, the gap between germline ends came to 10 bases. Germline V gene lookup returns CDR1 MNHEY and CDR2 SVGEGT. For the CDR3, the DNA is TGTGCCAGCAGTAACCGGGTTACCTACGAGCAGTACTTC. As protein: CASSNRVTYEQYF.

This clonotype was observed at least ten times. The chain links TRBV20-1 to TRBJ2-1; 12 bases align to TRBD2. Germline trimming cut 0 bases from V and 9 bases from J; bases unmatched to any gene: 3. This CDR3 spans 14 amino acids. The V gene's germline CDR1 is DFQATT and CDR2 SNEGSKA (reference sequence). In nucleotides, the CDR3 is TGCAGTGCTAGAGAGACTAGCGGGAGTGGTGAGCAGTTCTTC. This translates into CSARETSGSGEQFF.